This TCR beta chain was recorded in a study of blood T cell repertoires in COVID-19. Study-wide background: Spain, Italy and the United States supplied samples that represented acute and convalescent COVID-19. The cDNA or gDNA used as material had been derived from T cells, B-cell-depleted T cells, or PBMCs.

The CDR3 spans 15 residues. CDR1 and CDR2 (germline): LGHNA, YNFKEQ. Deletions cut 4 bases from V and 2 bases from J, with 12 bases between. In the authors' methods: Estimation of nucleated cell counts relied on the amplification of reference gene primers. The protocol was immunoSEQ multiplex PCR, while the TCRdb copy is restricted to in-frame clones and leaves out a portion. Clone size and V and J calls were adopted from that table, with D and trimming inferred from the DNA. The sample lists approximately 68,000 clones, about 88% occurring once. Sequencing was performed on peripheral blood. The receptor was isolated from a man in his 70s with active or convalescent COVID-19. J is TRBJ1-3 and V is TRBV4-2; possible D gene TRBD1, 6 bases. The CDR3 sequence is CASSLATGTGNTIYF. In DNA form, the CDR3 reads TGTGCCAGCAGCCTAGCGACAGGTACTGGAAACACCATATATTTT.